This TCR beta chain was profiled in a study of CD8+ T cells in alopecia areata. The CDR3 spans 15 residues. Trimming cost V 1 base and J 4 bases, with 10 bases left between them. Germline assignment: CDR1 MGHRA and CDR2 YSYEKL. Treatment in this sample: oral pan-JAK inhibitor, 5-10 mg twice daily. Individuals with alopecia areata gave both lesional scalp punch biopsies and peripheral blood for collection. RNA, once extracted, was reverse transcribed into cDNA for use as the sequencing template. Method: immunoSEQ multiplex PCR; TCRdb's copy keeps in-frame clones and lacks some. The sample yields 95,000 to 120,000 clones, 56% seen once. This clone showed up just a few times.

This sample comprised CD4+ T cells sorted from blood, obtained at week 24, from a patient treated with tofacitinib. The chain carries TRBV4-1 and TRBJ2-2; a possible D gene is TRBD2 (6 bases). The receptor's source is a human donor with alopecia areata. The CDR3 here is CASSQGLGGTGELFF. The DNA for the CDR3 is TGCGCCAGCAGCCAAGGCCTGGGGGGCACCGGGGAGCTGTTTTTT.